The rows below give T cell receptor beta chains drawn from one sample of a study of early T cells in non-severe SARS-CoV-2 infection. Each CDR3 protein gets one entry after TCRdb re-called the 5' RACE reads with MiXCR. The sample shows approximately 76,000 distinct CDR3 sequences, over 12% of them seen only once. Source material: whole blood. The source of these receptors is an adult who was a healthcare worker with PCR-confirmed SARS-CoV-2 infection or an uninfected control (not recorded which). CDR3s include the opening cysteine and the closing phenylalanine or tryptophan. The D gene is left open where the match is weak. Only some rows state a clone size, as once, few, many or a class for expanded clones.

V	J	D	size	CDR3	DNA
TRBV5-5	TRBJ2-7	.	.	CASSGTGRNYEQYF	TGTGCCAGCAGCGGTACAGGGAGAAACTACGAGCAGTACTTC
TRBV6-1	TRBJ1-5	.	few	CASNPQGRNQPQHF	TGTGCCAGCAACCCCCAGGGGCGAAATCAGCCCCAGCATTTT
TRBV4-1	TRBJ2-4	TRBD1	few	CASSYSGGGKNIQYF	TGCGCCAGCAGTTATTCAGGGGGCGGCAAAAACATTCAGTACTTC
TRBV5-1	TRBJ2-1	TRBD2	few	CASSLAMRLAGVFEQFF	TGCGCCAGCAGCTTGGCCATGCGGTTAGCGGGAGTTTTTGAGCAGTTCTTC
TRBV24-1	TRBJ2-1	.	few	CATSGSTNNEQFF	TGTGCCACCAGTGGCTCGACGAACAATGAGCAGTTCTTC
TRBV7-9	TRBJ2-7	TRBD1	.	CASSPDPGQFIHEQYF	TGTGCCAGCAGCCCCGACCCGGGACAGTTCATCCACGAGCAGTACTTC
TRBV12-5	TRBJ2-3	.	many	CASGPRLADTQYF	TGTGCTAGTGGGCCTCGGCTGGCAGATACGCAGTATTTT
TRBV19	TRBJ1-4	.	.	CASRTLYDEKLFF	TGTGCCAGTAGGACACTTTACGATGAAAAACTGTTTTTT
TRBV19	TRBJ1-5	.	few	CASSIMGRGGNQPQHF	TGTGCCAGTAGTATAATGGGCAGGGGCGGCAATCAGCCCCAGCATTTT
TRBV5-1	TRBJ1-2	.	many	CASSAIRVNYGYTF	TGCGCCAGCAGTGCAATAAGGGTTAACTATGGCTACACCTTC
TRBV19	TRBJ1-5	.	few	CASSINRDSNQPQHF	TGTGCCAGTAGTATAAACCGGGATAGCAATCAGCCCCAGCATTTT
TRBV9	TRBJ1-4	.	.	CASSVDPNEKLFF	TGTGCCAGCAGCGTAGACCCAAATGAAAAACTGTTTTTT
TRBV5-4	TRBJ2-1	TRBD2	few	CASSLSAGAYNEQFF	TGTGCCAGCAGCTTGTCAGCGGGGGCCTACAATGAGCAGTTCTTC
TRBV19	TRBJ2-5	TRBD2	few	CASSIISGTTKETQYF	TGTGCCAGTAGTATAATTAGCGGGACAACAAAAGAGACCCAGTACTTC
TRBV28	TRBJ2-3	.	.	CASRPTLDLLLGTDTQYF	TGTGCCAGCAGGCCTACCTTAGATTTACTACTAGGAACAGATACGCAGTATTTT
TRBV10-1	TRBJ1-5	.	.	CASSDRTAGAQHF	TGCGCCAGCAGTGACCGGACGGCCGGAGCCCAGCATTTT
TRBV19	TRBJ1-4	.	few	CASSLQGGGGAAEKLFF	TGTGCCAGTAGTCTCCAGGGCGGAGGGGGGGCAGCTGAAAAACTGTTTTTT
TRBV2	TRBJ2-7	TRBD2	many	CASSEAYPNLAGLYEQYF	TGTGCCAGCAGTGAAGCGTACCCCAATCTAGCGGGGCTCTACGAGCAGTACTTC
TRBV7-9	TRBJ2-5	TRBD1	.	CASSHDTGTGVETQYF	TGTGCCAGCAGTCATGACACCGGGACAGGGGTAGAGACCCAGTACTTC
TRBV18	TRBJ2-2	TRBD2	many	CASSGDSGRNTGELFF	TGTGCCAGCTCAGGTGATAGCGGGAGGAACACCGGGGAGCTGTTTTTT
TRBV20-1	TRBJ2-1	TRBD2	once	CSARAGTTYNEQFF	TGCAGTGCTAGAGCCGGGACTACCTACAATGAGCAGTTCTTC
TRBV7-6	TRBJ2-5	TRBD2	.	CASSLGAASGLLETQYF	TGTGCCAGCAGCTTAGGGGCAGCTAGCGGGTTGTTAGAGACCCAGTACTTC
TRBV12-5	TRBJ1-5	.	.	CASKVRDPRGNQPQHF	TGTGCTAGTAAGGTGCGGGACCCGAGGGGCAATCAGCCCCAGCATTTT
TRBV5-4	TRBJ2-1	TRBD1	few	CASSLVTGEQFF	TGTGCCAGCAGCTTGGTGACAGGGGAGCAGTTCTTC
TRBV9	TRBJ2-1	TRBD1	.	CASSVGVGERSDRANEQFF	TGTGCCAGCAGCGTAGGAGTGGGGGAAAGATCGGACAGGGCAAATGAGCAGTTCTTC
TRBV11-2	TRBJ2-2	.	many	CASSITGSYTGELFF	TGTGCCAGCAGTATCACGGGGTCTTACACCGGGGAGCTGTTTTTT
TRBV10-3	TRBJ2-7	.	.	CAISGTYEQYF	TGTGCCATCAGCGGGACCTACGAGCAGTACTTC
TRBV29-1	TRBJ2-7	TRBD1	few	CSVLRDRGYEQYF	TGCAGCGTTCTCCGGGACAGGGGATACGAGCAGTACTTC
TRBV12-3/TRBV12-4	TRBJ2-7	TRBD1	.	CASSALQGVESEQYF	TGTGCCAGCAGTGCGCTCCAGGGGGTGGAAAGCGAGCAGTACTTC
TRBV19	TRBJ2-7	.	few	CASSWGTESYEQYF	TGTGCCAGTAGTTGGGGGACGGAATCCTACGAGCAGTACTTC
TRBV14	TRBJ2-7	TRBD1	few	CASSPGQGWGALTYEQYF	TGTGCCAGCAGCCCAGGACAGGGCTGGGGCGCCTTAACCTACGAGCAGTACTTC
TRBV29-1	TRBJ2-1	TRBD2	few	CSVESTSGRIRDEQFF	TGCAGCGTTGAGTCGACTAGCGGGAGGATCAGGGATGAGCAGTTCTTC
TRBV2	TRBJ2-2	.	few	CASKEGLVTGELFF	TGTGCCAGCAAGGAAGGATTGGTCACCGGGGAGCTGTTTTTT
TRBV19	TRBJ2-3	.	many	CASSIGRPDTQYF	TGTGCCAGTAGTATAGGGCGCCCGGATACGCAGTATTTT
TRBV18	TRBJ2-1	TRBD2	.	CASSPRVSGGPQNEQFF	TGTGCCAGCTCACCACGAGTTAGCGGGGGGCCCCAAAATGAGCAGTTCTTC
TRBV7-2	TRBJ1-2	TRBD1	.	CASSSGTGGYGYTF	TGTGCCAGCAGCTCCGGGACAGGGGGCTATGGCTACACCTTC
TRBV5-1	TRBJ1-1	TRBD1	.	CASRLGQLNTEAFF	TGCGCCAGCAGGTTGGGACAGTTGAACACTGAAGCTTTCTTT
TRBV14	TRBJ1-2	TRBD1	many	CASSQGQGRGYTF	TGTGCCAGCAGCCAAGGACAGGGTCGCGGCTACACCTTC
TRBV5-5	TRBJ2-7	.	many	CASSPYLASSPYEQYF	TGTGCCAGCAGCCCCTACTTAGCGTCTAGCCCCTACGAGCAGTACTTC
TRBV2	TRBJ2-5	.	many	CASNHGGQETQYF	TGTGCCAGCAATCACGGGGGACAAGAGACCCAGTACTTC
TRBV27	TRBJ1-2	TRBD1	.	CASSPTRTGGEANYGYTF	TGTGCCAGCAGTCCCACCCGGACAGGGGGCGAAGCTAACTATGGCTACACCTTC